This T cell receptor (beta chain) was identified during a study of blood T cells in healthy people across ages. Whole-study findings and limits: Diversity estimated from one million T cells was considered an underestimate. More naive CD4+ cells and higher diversity marked long-lived donors relative to aged donors.

Through a sample-barcoded 5' primer and a J-beta primer mix, a second PCR was run for about 6 to 12 cycles. Each cDNA was tagged by a template-switch adaptor containing 12 random nucleotides. CDR3-containing paired-end reads numbered at least 2.5 million in each sample. TCRdb re-analysed the 5' RACE reads in MiXCR, keeping a single row per CDR3 protein. The top ten hold 6.7% of the sample, which has over 1,300,000 distinct CDR3 sequences, approximately 59% seen once. Concerning this clonotype: Its cognate antigen is unknown.

The CDR3 loop spans 16 amino acids. V was pared by 1 base and J by 1 base, with 13 bases between. Germline CDR1 reads SGHVS; CDR2 reads FNYEAQ. This rearrangement joins TRBV7-6 to TRBJ2-5; a weak D match, TRBD2 (5 bases). Sequencing was carried out using blood. The receptor was isolated from a man between 18 and 35 years old in good health. CDR3 loop: CASSLGGQVLQETQYF. The DNA of the CDR3 is TGTGCCAGCAGCTTAGGAGGGCAGGTACTCCAAGAGACCCAGTACTTC.